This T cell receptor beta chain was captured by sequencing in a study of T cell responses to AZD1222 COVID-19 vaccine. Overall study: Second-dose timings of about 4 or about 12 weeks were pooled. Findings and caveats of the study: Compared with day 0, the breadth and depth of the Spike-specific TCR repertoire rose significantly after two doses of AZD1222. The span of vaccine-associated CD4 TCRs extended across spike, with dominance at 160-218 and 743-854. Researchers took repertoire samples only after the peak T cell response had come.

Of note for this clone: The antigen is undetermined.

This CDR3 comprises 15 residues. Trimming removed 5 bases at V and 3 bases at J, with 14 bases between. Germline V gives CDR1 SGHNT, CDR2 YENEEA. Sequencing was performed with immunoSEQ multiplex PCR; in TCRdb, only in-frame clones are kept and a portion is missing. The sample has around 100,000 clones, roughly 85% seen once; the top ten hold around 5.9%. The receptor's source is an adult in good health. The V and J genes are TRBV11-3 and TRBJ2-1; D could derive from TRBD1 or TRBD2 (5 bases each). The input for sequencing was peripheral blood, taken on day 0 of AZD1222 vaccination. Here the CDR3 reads CASSPPGRNYNEQFF. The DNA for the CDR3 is TGTGCCAGCAGCCCGCCGGGACGGAACTACAATGAGCAGTTCTTC.